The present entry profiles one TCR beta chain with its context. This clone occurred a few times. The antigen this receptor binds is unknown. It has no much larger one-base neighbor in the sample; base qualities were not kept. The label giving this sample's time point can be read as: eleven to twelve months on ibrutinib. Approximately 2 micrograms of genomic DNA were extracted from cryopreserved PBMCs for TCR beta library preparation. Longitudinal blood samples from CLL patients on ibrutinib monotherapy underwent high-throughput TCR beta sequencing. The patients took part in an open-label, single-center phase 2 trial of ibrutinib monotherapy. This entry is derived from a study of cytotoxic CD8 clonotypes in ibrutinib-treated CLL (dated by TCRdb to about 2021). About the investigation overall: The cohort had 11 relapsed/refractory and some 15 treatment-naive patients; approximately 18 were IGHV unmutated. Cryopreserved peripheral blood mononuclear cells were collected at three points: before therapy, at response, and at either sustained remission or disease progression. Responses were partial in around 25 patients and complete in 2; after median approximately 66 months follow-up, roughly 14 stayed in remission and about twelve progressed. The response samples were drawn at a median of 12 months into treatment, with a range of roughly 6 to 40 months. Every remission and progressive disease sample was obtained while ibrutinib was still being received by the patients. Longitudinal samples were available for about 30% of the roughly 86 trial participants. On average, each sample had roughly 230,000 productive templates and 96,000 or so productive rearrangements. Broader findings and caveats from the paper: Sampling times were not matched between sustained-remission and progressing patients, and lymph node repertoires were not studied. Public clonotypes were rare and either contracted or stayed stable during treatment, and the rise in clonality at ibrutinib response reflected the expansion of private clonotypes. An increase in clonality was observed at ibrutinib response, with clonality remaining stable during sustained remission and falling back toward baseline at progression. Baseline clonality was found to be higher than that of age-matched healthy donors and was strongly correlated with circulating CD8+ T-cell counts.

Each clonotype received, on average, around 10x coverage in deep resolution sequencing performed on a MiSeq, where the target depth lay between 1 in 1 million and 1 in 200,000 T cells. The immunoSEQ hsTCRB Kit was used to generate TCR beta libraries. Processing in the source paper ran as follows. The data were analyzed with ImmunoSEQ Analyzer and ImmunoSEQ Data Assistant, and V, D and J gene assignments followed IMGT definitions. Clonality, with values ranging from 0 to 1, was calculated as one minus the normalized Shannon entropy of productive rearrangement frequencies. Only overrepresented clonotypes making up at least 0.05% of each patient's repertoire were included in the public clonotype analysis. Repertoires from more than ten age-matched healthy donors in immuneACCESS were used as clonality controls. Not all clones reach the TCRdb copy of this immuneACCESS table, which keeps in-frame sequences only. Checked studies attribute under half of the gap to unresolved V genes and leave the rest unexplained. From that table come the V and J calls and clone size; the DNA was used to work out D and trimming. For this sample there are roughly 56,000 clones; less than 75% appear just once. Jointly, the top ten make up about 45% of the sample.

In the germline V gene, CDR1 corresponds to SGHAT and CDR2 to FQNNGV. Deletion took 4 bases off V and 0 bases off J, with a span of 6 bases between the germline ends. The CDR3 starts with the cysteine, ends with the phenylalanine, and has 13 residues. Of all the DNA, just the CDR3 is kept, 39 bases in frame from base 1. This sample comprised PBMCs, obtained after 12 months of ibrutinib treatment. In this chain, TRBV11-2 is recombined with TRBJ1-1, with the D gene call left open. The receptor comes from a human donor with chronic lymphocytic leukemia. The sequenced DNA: TGTGCCAGCAGCTCCGGACTGAACACTGAAGCTTTCTTT. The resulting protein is CASSSGLNTEAFF.